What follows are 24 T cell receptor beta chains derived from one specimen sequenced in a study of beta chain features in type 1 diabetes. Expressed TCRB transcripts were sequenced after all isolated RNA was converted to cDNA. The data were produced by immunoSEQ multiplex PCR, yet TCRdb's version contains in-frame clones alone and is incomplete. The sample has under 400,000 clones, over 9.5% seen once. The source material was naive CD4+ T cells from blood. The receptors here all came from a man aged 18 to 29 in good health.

In DNA, the CDR3 is TGTGCCAGTAGTACAGTTGAGGGCTACGAGCAGTACTTC. Amino acids: CASSTVEGYEQYF. The chain has TRBV19 and TRBJ2-7; possible D gene TRBD2, 5 bases. The CDR3 is 13 residues long. Trimming took off 4 bases at V and 3 bases at J, with 10 bases between the two ends. From germline, CDR1 is LNHDA and CDR2 SQIVND (reference sequence). The complete variable domain, with remaining parts taken from reference TRBV19 and TRBJ2-7, reads DGGITQSPKYLFRKEGQNVTLSCEQNLNHDAMYWYRQDPGQGLRLIYYSQIVNDFQKGDIAEGYSVSREKKESFPLTVTSAQKNPTAFYLCASSTVEGYEQYFGPGTRLTVT.

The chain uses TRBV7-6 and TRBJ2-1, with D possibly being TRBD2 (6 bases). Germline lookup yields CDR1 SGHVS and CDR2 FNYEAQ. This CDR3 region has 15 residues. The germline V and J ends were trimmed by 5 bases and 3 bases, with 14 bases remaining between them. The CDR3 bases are TGTGCCAGCAGCCTGGCGGGGTCCGTCTACAATGAGCAGTTCTTC. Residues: CASSLAGSVYNEQFF.

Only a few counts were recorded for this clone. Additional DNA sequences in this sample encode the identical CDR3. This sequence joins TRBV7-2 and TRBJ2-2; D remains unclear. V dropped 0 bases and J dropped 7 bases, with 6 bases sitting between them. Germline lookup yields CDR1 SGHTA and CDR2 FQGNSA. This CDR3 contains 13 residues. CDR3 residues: CASSLALGGELFF. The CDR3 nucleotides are TGTGCCAGCAGCTTAGCGCTCGGCGGGGAGCTGTTTTTT.

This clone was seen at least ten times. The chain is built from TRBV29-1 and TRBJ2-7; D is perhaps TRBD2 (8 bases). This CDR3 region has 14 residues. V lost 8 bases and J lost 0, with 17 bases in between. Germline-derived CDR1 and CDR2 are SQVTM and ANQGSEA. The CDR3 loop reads CSTQQGTSSYEQYF. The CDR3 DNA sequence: TGCAGCACCCAACAGGGGACTAGCTCCTACGAGCAGTACTTC.

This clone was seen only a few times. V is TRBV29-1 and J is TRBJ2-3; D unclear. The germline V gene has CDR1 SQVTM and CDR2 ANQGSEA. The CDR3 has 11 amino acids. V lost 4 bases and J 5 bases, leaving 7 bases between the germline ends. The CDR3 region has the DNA TGCAGCGTTGGGAGAGAAGATACGCAGTATTTT. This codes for CSVGREDTQYF.

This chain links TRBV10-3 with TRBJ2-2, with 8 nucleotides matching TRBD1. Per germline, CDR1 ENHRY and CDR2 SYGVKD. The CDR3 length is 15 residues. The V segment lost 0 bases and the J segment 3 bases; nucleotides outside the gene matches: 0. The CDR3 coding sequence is TGTGCCATCAGTGAGTCGGGACAGGACACCGGGGAGCTGTTTTTT. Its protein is CAISESGQDTGELFF.

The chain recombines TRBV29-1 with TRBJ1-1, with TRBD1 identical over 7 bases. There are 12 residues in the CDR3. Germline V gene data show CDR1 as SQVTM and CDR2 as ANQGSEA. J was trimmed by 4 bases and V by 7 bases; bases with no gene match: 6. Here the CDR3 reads CSGYRGPTEAFF. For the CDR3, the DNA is TGCAGCGGGTACAGGGGACCCACTGAAGCTTTCTTT.

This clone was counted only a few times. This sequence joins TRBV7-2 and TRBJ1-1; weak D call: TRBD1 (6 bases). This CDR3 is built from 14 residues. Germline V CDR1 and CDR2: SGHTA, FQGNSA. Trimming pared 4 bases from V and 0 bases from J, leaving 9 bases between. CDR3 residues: CASSYRQVNTEAFF. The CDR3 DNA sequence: TGTGCCAGCAGCTATCGACAGGTGAACACTGAAGCTTTCTTT.

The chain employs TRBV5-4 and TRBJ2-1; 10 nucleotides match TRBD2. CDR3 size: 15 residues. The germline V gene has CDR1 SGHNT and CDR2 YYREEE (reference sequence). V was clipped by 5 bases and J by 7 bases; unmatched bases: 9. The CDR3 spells CASRQGAGGRNEQFF. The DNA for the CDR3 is TGTGCCAGCAGACAGGGAGCGGGAGGGAGAAATGAGCAGTTCTTC.

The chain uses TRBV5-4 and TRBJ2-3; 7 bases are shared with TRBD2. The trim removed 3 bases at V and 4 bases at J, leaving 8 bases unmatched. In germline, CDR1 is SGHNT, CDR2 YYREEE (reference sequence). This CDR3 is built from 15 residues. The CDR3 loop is CASSWGGTTSDTQYF. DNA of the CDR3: TGTGCCAGCAGCTGGGGAGGGACGACTTCAGATACGCAGTATTTT. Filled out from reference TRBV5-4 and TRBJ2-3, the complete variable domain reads ETGVTQSPTHLIKTRGQQVTLRCSSQSGHNTVSWYQQALGQGPQFIFQYYREEENGRGNFPPRFSGLQFPNYSSELNVNALELDDSALYLCASSWGGTTSDTQYFGPGTRLTVL.

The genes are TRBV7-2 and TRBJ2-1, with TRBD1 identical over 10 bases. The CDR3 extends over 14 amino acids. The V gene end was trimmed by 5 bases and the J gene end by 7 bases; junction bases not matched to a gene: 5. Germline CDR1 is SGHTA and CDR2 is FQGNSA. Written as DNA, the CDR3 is TGTGCCAGCAGCCCAAGGGACAGGGGAAATGAGCAGTTCTTC. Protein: CASSPRDRGNEQFF.

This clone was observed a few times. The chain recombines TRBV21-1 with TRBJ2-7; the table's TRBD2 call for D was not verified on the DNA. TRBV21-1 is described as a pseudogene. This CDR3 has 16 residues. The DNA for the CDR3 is TGTGCCAGCACCGGGCGGGGCCAAAAGCAAAACTACGAGCAGTACTTC. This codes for CASTGRGQKQNYEQYF.

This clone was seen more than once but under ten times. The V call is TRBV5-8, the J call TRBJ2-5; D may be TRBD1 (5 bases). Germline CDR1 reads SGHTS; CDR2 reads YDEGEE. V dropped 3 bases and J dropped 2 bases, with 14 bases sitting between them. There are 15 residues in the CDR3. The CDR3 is CASSYRPGPQETQYF. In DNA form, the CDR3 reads TGTGCCAGCAGCTACCGTCCAGGGCCACAAGAGACCCAGTACTTC.

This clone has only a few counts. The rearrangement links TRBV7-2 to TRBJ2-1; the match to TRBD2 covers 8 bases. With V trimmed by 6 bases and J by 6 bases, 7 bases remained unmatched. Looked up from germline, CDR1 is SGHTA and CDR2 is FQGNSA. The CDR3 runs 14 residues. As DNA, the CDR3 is TGTGCCAGCAGAGAGGGGACTAGTGCCAATGAGCAGTTCTTC. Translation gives CASREGTSANEQFF.

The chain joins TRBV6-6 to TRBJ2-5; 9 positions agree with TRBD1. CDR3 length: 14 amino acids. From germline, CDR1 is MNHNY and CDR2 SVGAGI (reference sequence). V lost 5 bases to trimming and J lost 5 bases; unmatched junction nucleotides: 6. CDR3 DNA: TGTGCCAGCAGTCACCTGGGACAGGGCGAGACCCAGTACTTC. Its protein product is CASSHLGQGETQYF.

CDR3 nucleotide sequence: TGTGCCTGGAGTGAACGGGACAGGGGGAGTTTAAATCAGCCCCAGCATTTT. It yields the protein CAWSERDRGSLNQPQHF. This sequence joins TRBV30 and TRBJ1-5; TRBD1 matches at 11 bases. The V and J ends lost 1 base and 4 bases, in that order; junction bases with no gene match: 9. CDR1 is GTSNPN, CDR2 SVGIG, per germline (reference sequence). The CDR3 covers 17 residues.

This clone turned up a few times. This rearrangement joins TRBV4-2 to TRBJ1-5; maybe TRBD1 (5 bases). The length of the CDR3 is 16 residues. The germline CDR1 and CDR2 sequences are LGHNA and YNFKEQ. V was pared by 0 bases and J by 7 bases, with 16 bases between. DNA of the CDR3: TGTGCCAGCAGCCAAGAAGTGGGCAGGGTGGAACAGCCCCAGCATTTT. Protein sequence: CASSQEVGRVEQPQHF.

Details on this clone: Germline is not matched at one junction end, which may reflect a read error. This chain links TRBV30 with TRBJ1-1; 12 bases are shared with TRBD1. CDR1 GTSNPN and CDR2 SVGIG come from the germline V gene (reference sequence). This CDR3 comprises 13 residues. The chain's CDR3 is CAWRDRGHTEAFF. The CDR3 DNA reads TGTGCGTGGAGGGACAGGGGGCACACTGAAGCTTTCTTT. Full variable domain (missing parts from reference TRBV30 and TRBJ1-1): SQTIHQWPATLVQPVGSPLSLECTVEGTSNPNLYWYRQAAGRGLQLLFYSVGIGQISSEVPQNLSASRPQDRQFILSSKKLLLSDSGFYLCAWRDRGHTEAFFGQGTRLTVV.

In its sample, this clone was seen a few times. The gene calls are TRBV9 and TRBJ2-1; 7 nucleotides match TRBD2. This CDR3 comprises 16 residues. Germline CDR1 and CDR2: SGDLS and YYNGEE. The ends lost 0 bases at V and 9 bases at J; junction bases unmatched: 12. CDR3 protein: CASSVGVTGGPGEQFF. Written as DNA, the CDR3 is TGTGCCAGCAGCGTAGGGGTAACGGGAGGCCCCGGTGAGCAGTTCTTC.

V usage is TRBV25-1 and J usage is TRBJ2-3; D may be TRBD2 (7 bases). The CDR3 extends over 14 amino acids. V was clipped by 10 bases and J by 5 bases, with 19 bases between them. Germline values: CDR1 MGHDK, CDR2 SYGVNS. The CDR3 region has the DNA TGTGCCACCCAGCAGGCGGGGGCTTTAGATACGCAGTATTTT. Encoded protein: CATQQAGALDTQYF.

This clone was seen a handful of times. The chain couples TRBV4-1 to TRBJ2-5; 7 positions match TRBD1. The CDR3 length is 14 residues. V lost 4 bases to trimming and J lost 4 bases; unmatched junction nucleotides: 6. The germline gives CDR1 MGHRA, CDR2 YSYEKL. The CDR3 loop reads CASSPNTGVETQYF. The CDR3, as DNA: TGCGCCAGCAGCCCCAATACAGGGGTAGAGACCCAGTACTTC.

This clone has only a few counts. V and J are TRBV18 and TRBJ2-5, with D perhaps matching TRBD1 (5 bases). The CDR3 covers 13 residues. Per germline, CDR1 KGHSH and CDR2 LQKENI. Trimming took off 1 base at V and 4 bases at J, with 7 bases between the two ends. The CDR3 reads CASSPQDIETQYF. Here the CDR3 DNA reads TGTGCCAGCTCACCACAGGACATAGAGACCCAGTACTTC.

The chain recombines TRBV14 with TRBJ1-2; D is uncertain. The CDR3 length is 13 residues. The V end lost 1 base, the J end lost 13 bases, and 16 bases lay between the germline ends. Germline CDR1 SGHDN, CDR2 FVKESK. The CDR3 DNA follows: TGTGCCAGCAGCCAAGCAGTTTCGTCTCCCCTCACCTTC. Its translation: CASSQAVSSPLTF.

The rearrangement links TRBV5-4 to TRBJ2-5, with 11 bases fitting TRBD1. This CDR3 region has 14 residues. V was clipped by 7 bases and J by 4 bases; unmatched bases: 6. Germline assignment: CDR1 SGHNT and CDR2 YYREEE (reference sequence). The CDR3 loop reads CASFRDRGGETQYF. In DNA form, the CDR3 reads TGTGCCAGCTTCCGGGACAGGGGGGGAGAGACCCAGTACTTC. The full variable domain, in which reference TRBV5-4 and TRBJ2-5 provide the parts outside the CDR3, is ETGVTQSPTHLIKTRGQQVTLRCSSQSGHNTVSWYQQALGQGPQFIFQYYREEENGRGNFPPRFSGLQFPNYSSELNVNALELDDSALYLCASFRDRGGETQYFGPGTRLLVL.